This TCR beta chain derives from a study of CD8+ T cells in alopecia areata. V lost 8 bases and J lost 3, with 11 bases in between. There are 12 residues in the CDR3. Described treatment: oral pan-JAK inhibitor, 5-10 mg twice daily. cDNA prepared by RNA extraction and subsequent reverse transcription served as the template for sequencing. Assay used: immunoSEQ multiplex PCR; TCRdb lists only in-frame clones, some missing. The data hold approximately 280,000 clones, with roughly 60% observed a single time. This clone was seen only a few times. As yet, its antigen is unknown. Study-wide points: Scalp data also include sequences from resident alphabeta T cells of normal skin. A large proportion of expanded lesional clones were detected persisting in scalp and blood during tofacitinib.

This receptor was identified in a human donor with alopecia areata. The sample was CD4+ T cells sorted from blood, taken at week 24, from a patient treated with tofacitinib. The J gene is TRBJ2-7, the V gene TRBV23-1; D ambiguous. TRBV23-1 is assigned to the ORF class and has an uncertain function. The CDR3 nucleotides read TGCGCCAGCGGCCTATCCAGCTACGAGCAGTACTTC. Translating gives CASGLSSYEQYF.